The sequence of this T cell receptor beta chain was determined in a study of blood T cell repertoires in COVID-19. As for the study in general: The origin of the acute and convalescent COVID-19 samples was the United States, Italy and Spain. T cells, B-cell-depleted T cells, or PBMCs supplied cDNA or gDNA.

Only in-frame clones appear in the TCRdb table, and some are missing; sequencing was by immunoSEQ multiplex PCR. The data contain 140,000 to 150,000 clones, roughly 87% of them singletons. A single count supports this clone. Germline lookup yields CDR1 KGHDR and CDR2 SFDVKD. The V gene lost 6 bases and the J gene lost 3 bases, with 10 bases spanning the gap. The CDR3 has 13 amino acids. This clonotype was sampled from a man between 65 and 85 years old with acute or convalescent COVID-19. What was sequenced was peripheral blood. This chain uses TRBV24-1 with TRBJ2-5; D possibly corresponds to TRBD2 (6 bases). CDR3 sequence (DNA): TGTGCCACCAGTCGCGGGGCCGAAGAGACCCAGTACTTC. Encoded protein: CATSRGAEETQYF.